Below, 24 T cell receptor beta chains from the same sample are listed, as sequenced in a study of PD-1 blockade in classical Hodgkin lymphoma. All patients experienced relapse after autologous stem cell transplantation, and brentuximab vedotin exposure was variable. The data were produced by immunoSEQ multiplex PCR, yet TCRdb's version contains in-frame clones alone and is incomplete. Of tens of thousands of clones listed, about four fifths were seen once; the top ten hold under 20%. The source was peripheral blood mononuclear cells (PBMCs), collected before the second cycle of nivolumab. The receptors here all came from a human donor with classical Hodgkin lymphoma.

This clone was picked up a small number of times. CDR3 loop: CASSVRGRGTGELFF. In DNA form, the CDR3 reads TGTGCCAGCAGCGTCAGGGGGCGCGGCACCGGGGAGCTGTTTTTT. The V gene is TRBV7-6, the J gene TRBJ2-2; 8 bases fit TRBD1. CDR1 is SGHVS, CDR2 FNYEAQ, per germline. V lost 5 bases, J lost 4 bases, and 6 bases stayed unmatched. This CDR3 is built from 15 residues. The full variable domain, completed using reference TRBV7-6 and TRBJ2-2, is GAGVSQSPRYKVTKRGQDVALRCDPISGHVSLYWYRQALGQGPEFLTYFNYEAQQDKSGLPNDRFSAERPEGSISTLTIQRTEQRDSAMYRCASSVRGRGTGELFFGEGSRLTVL.

This clone was seen just once. The chain employs TRBV19 and TRBJ2-1; TRBD2 matches at 8 bases. Looked up from germline, CDR1 is LNHDA and CDR2 is SQIVND (reference sequence). The CDR3 loop spans 13 amino acids. Losses at the gene ends were 7 bases for V and 8 bases for J; bases not matched to a gene: 7. The DNA of the CDR3 is TGTGCCAGTAACCACCTAGCGGGCGATGAGCAGTTCTTC. Its translation is CASNHLAGDEQFF.

Concerning this clone: At one of its ends the junction is not consistent with the germline gene, which may arise from a read error. The chain joins TRBV28 to TRBJ1-5; D may be TRBD1 (5 bases). The CDR3 has 15 residues. The V gene's germline CDR1 is MDHEN and CDR2 SYDVKM. The CDR3 region is CASSPSLGLNQSQHF. The CDR3 DNA reads TGTGCCAGCAGTCCCTCCCTGGGACTAAATCAGTCCCAGCATTTT.

This chain links TRBV11-1 with TRBJ1-1, with 7 bases lining up with TRBD1. The CDR3 contains 17 residues. Germline lookup yields CDR1 SGHAT and CDR2 FQDESV (reference sequence). The J segment lost 4 bases and the V segment lost 5 bases, leaving 16 bases of the junction unmatched. The CDR3 spells CASSPLDRATETTEAFF. DNA for the CDR3: TGTGCCAGCAGCCCCCTAGACAGGGCTACTGAGACCACTGAAGCTTTCTTT.

The chain is built from TRBV6-6 and TRBJ2-2; 10 bases map to TRBD1. V shed 5 bases, J shed 4 bases, and the junction held 4 bases outside the gene matches. This CDR3 is built from 15 residues. CDR1 MNHNY and CDR2 SVGAGI come from the germline V gene (reference sequence). The CDR3 loop reads CASSDRGLGTGELFF. For the CDR3, the DNA is TGTGCCAGCAGTGACAGGGGGCTGGGCACCGGGGAGCTGTTTTTT.

The chain carries TRBV6-5 and TRBJ2-2, with 10 nucleotides matching TRBD1. This CDR3 has 14 residues. With 5 bases clipped from V and 14 bases from J, the junction kept 11 bases outside the gene matches. Germline CDR1 and CDR2: MNHEY and SVGAGI. CDR3 in amino acids: CASSEGPGQGRLFF. The CDR3 DNA is TGTGCCAGCAGTGAAGGACCGGGACAGGGGCGTCTGTTTTTT.

V is TRBV29-1 and J is TRBJ2-7; 10 positions match TRBD2. Germline-derived CDR1 and CDR2 are SQVTM and ANQGSEA. This CDR3 spans 13 amino acids. The V segment lost 7 bases and the J segment 4 bases; nucleotides outside the gene matches: 7. The CDR3 coding sequence is TGCAGCGCCCTGAGCGGGAGGGGTTACGAGCAGTACTTC. It yields the protein CSALSGRGYEQYF.

The chain joins TRBV10-3 to TRBJ2-5, with a weak D call TRBD1 (7 bases). CDR1 and CDR2 (germline): ENHRY, SYGVKD. The CDR3 consists of 12 residues. The germline V and J ends were trimmed by 7 bases and 7 bases, with 13 bases remaining between them. CDR3 region: CAIKNQGGTQYF. Here the CDR3 DNA reads TGTGCCATCAAAAATCAGGGGGGGACCCAGTACTTC.

The chain recombines TRBV19 with TRBJ2-2; D may be TRBD2 (6 bases). Germline V CDR1 and CDR2: LNHDA, SQIVND (reference sequence). The germline V and J ends were trimmed by 8 bases and 0 bases, with 16 bases remaining between them. The CDR3 length is 16 residues. The CDR3 loop is CASSLGTGANTGELFF. CDR3 sequence (DNA): TGTGCCAGTTCGTTGGGTACGGGGGCGAACACCGGGGAGCTGTTTTTT.

The rearrangement joins TRBV7-2 to TRBJ2-1, with D perhaps matching TRBD1 (6 bases). Trimming left V 10 bases short and J 0 bases short, with 22 bases between. CDR1 and CDR2 (germline): SGHTA, FQGNSA. This CDR3 spans 17 amino acids. CDR3 amino acids: CATALSYTGFSYNEQFF. CDR3 in DNA: TGTGCCACTGCGCTTAGTTATACAGGGTTCTCCTACAATGAGCAGTTCTTC.

The chain links TRBV9 to TRBJ2-5; 8 positions agree with TRBD2. From germline, CDR1 is SGDLS and CDR2 YYNGEE. This CDR3 is 15 amino acids long. The V and J ends lost 0 bases and 5 bases, in that order; junction bases with no gene match: 6. CDR3 region: CASSVDSGIGETQYF. CDR3 DNA sequence: TGTGCCAGCAGCGTAGATAGCGGGATCGGGGAGACCCAGTACTTC.

CDR3 protein: CASRKQGDEGEAFF. The CDR3 region has the DNA TGTGCCAGCAGAAAACAGGGGGATGAGGGTGAAGCTTTCTTT. This chain connects TRBV28 to TRBJ1-1; TRBD1 aligns across 8 bases. The CDR3 runs 14 residues. Germline CDR1 and CDR2: MDHEN and SYDVKM. The trim removed 6 bases at V and 7 bases at J, leaving 10 bases unmatched.

In this sample, this clone turned up once. The chain employs TRBV15 and TRBJ2-7, with D perhaps TRBD1 or TRBD2 (5 bases each). Germline V CDR1 and CDR2: LNHNV, YYDKDF (reference sequence). This CDR3 is built from 14 residues. The V gene lost 1 base and the J gene lost 6 bases, with 13 bases spanning the gap. DNA of the CDR3: TGTGCCACCAGCAGAGTGAGGGGTCTATCCGAGCAGTACTTC. Residues: CATSRVRGLSEQYF.

The V gene is TRBV19, the J gene TRBJ2-2, with D hard to call. CDR3 size: 14 residues. Trimming stripped 9 bases from V and 0 bases from J, with 11 bases between. Germline values: CDR1 LNHDA, CDR2 SQIVND (reference sequence). CDR3 nucleotide sequence: TGTGCCAGCCGTCGGCAGCCGAACACCGGGGAGCTGTTTTTT. This sequence encodes CASRRQPNTGELFF.

The chain employs TRBV5-6 and TRBJ2-1; D possibly corresponds to TRBD2 (6 bases). CDR1 is SGHDT and CDR2 is YYEEEE in the germline V gene. The CDR3 totals 14 residues. V gave up 5 bases and J gave up 7 bases, with 16 bases separating them. CDR3 loop: CASRFTGLQNEQFF. As DNA, the CDR3 is TGTGCCAGCAGGTTCACGGGACTCCAAAATGAGCAGTTCTTC. Together with reference TRBV5-6 and TRBJ2-1, the CDR3 gives the full variable domain: DAGVTQSPTHLIKTRGQQVTLRCSPKSGHDTVSWYQQALGQGPQFIFQYYEEEERQRGNFPDRFSGHQFPNYSSELNVNALLLGDSALYLCASRFTGLQNEQFFGPGTRLTVL.

The V and J genes are TRBV7-9 and TRBJ2-3; D ambiguous. Germline values: CDR1 SEHNR, CDR2 FQNEAQ (reference sequence). The CDR3 contains 13 residues. V shed 4 bases and J shed 2 bases, with 7 bases lying between them. CDR3 sequence (DNA): TGTGCCAGCAGCTCAAAAAACACAGATACGCAGTATTTT. This translates into CASSSKNTDTQYF.

The table lists this clone with a count of one. The rearrangement uses TRBV5-4 and TRBJ2-1; D might be TRBD2 (5 bases). The V and J ends lost 4 bases and 3 bases respectively, with 8 bases between them. Per germline, CDR1 SGHNT and CDR2 YYREEE (reference sequence). This CDR3 has 13 amino acids. This CDR3 reads CASSPTSYNEQFF. In DNA form, the CDR3 reads TGTGCCAGCAGCCCCACTAGCTACAATGAGCAGTTCTTC.

The sample holds one count of this clone. CDR3: CASSLEGRSSGNTIYF. As DNA, the CDR3 is TGTGCCAGCAGCTTAGAGGGCAGAAGCTCTGGAAACACCATATATTTT. V gene TRBV7-2 combines with J gene TRBJ1-3, with D hard to call. Trimming stripped 1 base from V and 0 bases from J, with 10 bases between. The CDR3 has 16 amino acids. CDR1 and CDR2 (germline): SGHTA, FQGNSA. Together with reference TRBV7-2 and TRBJ1-3, the CDR3 gives the full variable domain: GAGVSQSPSNKVTEKGKDVELRCDPISGHTALYWYRQSLGQGLEFLIYFQGNSAPDKSGLPSDRFSAERTGGSVSTLTIQRTQQEDSAVYLCASSLEGRSSGNTIYFGEGSWLTVV.

This clone was seen once. This chain connects TRBV25-1 to TRBJ2-1; TRBD1 matches at 9 bases. After removal of 3 bases from V and 2 bases from J, the junction contained 5 bases not matched to a gene. The germline gives CDR1 MGHDK, CDR2 SYGVNS. This CDR3 comprises 16 residues. CDR3 bases: TGTGCCAGCAGTGATTCGAGGACAGGGGCCTACAATGAGCAGTTCTTC. Translating it yields CASSDSRTGAYNEQFF.

This clone was picked up a small number of times. The chain uses TRBV5-6 and TRBJ1-4; D possibly corresponds to TRBD1 (6 bases). Trimming pared 4 bases from V and 2 bases from J, leaving 12 bases between. Germline V gives CDR1 SGHDT, CDR2 YYEEEE. CDR3 length equals 15 residues. CDR3 bases: TGTGCCAGCAGCCCCAGGGGTACCACTAATGAAAAACTGTTTTTT. Encoded protein: CASSPRGTTNEKLFF.

V and J are TRBV15 and TRBJ2-2, with D possibly being TRBD1 (5 bases). CDR1 and CDR2 from the germline V gene are LNHNV and YYDKDF (reference sequence). V lost 0 bases to trimming and J lost 3 bases, with 11 bases between them. The CDR3 spans 16 residues. CDR3 bases: TGTGCCACCAGCAGAGATCCTGTGACAGACACCGGGGAGCTGTTTTTT. It yields the protein CATSRDPVTDTGELFF.

J is TRBJ2-3 and V is TRBV9; D uncertain. Germline V gives CDR1 SGDLS, CDR2 YYNGEE. Trimming took 0 bases from V and 6 from J, leaving 5 bases between them. There are 12 residues in the CDR3. This chain's CDR3 is CASSVGVDTQYF. The CDR3 DNA is TGTGCCAGCAGCGTAGGGGTGGATACGCAGTATTTT.

V gene TRBV12-5 combines with J gene TRBJ2-3; tentative D call: TRBD1 (7 bases). V was cut by 6 bases and J by 1 base, with 14 bases left in between. The CDR3 consists of 15 residues. Germline CDR1 is LGHNT and CDR2 is FRNRAP. CDR3: CASGLGGGGTDTQYF. In DNA, the CDR3 is TGTGCTAGTGGACTAGGAGGGGGCGGCACAGATACGCAGTATTTT. Drawing the rest from reference TRBV12-5 and TRBJ2-3, the complete variable domain is DARVTQTPRHKVTEMGQEVTMRCQPILGHNTVFWYRQTMMQGLELLAYFRNRAPLDDSGMPKDRFSAEMPDATLATLKIQPSEPRDSAVYFCASGLGGGGTDTQYFGPGTRLTVL.

This chain links TRBV5-6 with TRBJ1-1; perhaps TRBD1 as D (5 bases). Trimming pared 4 bases from V and 2 bases from J, leaving 18 bases between. The germline V gene has CDR1 SGHDT and CDR2 YYEEEE. This CDR3 contains 16 residues. The CDR3 protein is CASSPLGPTLNTEAFF. The CDR3 bases are TGTGCCAGCAGCCCGTTGGGGCCTACCTTAAACACTGAAGCTTTCTTT.